The entry that follows covers one T cell receptor (beta chain) sequence. This specimen belongs to a study of cytomegalovirus exposure and HLA in healthy donors. Germline loops: CDR1 LNHDA, CDR2 SQIVND (reference sequence). This CDR3 spans 19 amino acids. Unmatched junction bases numbered 18, after V lost 6 bases and J lost 3 bases. PCR used 60 Vbeta primers and 13 Jbeta primers. Clones were sequenced by immunoSEQ multiplex PCR, and TCRdb holds only the in-frame ones, with some missing. The sample includes 150,000 to 200,000 clones, roughly 77% of them seen just once. This TCR came from a woman younger than 35 in good health and CMV-seronegative. The sequencing input was PBMCs. This sequence joins TRBV19 and TRBJ2-1; 9 bases are shared with TRBD2. The CDR3 region is CASRPGPSGGRGVYNEQFF. CDR3 nucleotides: TGTGCCAGTAGACCGGGACCCAGCGGGGGGCGGGGGGTCTACAATGAGCAGTTCTTC.